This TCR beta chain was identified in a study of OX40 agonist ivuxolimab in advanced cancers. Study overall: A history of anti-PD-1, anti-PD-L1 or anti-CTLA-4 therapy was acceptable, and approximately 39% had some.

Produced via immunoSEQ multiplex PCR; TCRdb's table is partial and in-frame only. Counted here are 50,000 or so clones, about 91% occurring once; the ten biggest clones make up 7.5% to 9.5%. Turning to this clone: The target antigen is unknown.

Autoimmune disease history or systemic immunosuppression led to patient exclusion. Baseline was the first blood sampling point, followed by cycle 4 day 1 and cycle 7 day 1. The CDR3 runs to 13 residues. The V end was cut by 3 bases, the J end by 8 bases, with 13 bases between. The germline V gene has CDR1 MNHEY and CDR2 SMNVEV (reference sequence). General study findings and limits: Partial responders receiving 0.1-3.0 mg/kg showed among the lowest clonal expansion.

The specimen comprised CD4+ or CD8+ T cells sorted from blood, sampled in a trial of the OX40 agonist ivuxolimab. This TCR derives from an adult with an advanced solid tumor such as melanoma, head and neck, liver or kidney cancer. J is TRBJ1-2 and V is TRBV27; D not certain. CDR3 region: CASSLRSLGGYTF. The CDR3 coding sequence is TGTGCCAGCAGTTTGAGATCCCTGGGAGGCTACACCTTC.